This T cell receptor beta chain emerged from a study of early T cells in non-severe SARS-CoV-2 infection. Study-wide context: Sequenced material consisted of bulk RNA (from unsorted whole blood), and chains were unpaired. The study, taken as a whole, reports: The matching step, a VDJdb search, favored anti-spike CD8 responses and missed private and CD4 specificities.

Trimming shortened V by 1 base and J by 2 bases, and 9 bases separated the two germline ends. In germline, CDR1 is SEHNR, CDR2 FQNEAQ (reference sequence). This CDR3 has 15 residues. Each cDNA molecule carried a unique molecular identifier. MiXCR, run by TCRdb on the 5' RACE reads, gives a single entry per CDR3 protein. The data show just under 65,000 distinct CDR3 sequences, approximately 10% seen once. Of note for this clonotype: Its antigen remains unidentified.

The specimen comprised whole blood, sampled at baseline. The origin of this receptor is an adult who was a healthcare worker with PCR-confirmed SARS-CoV-2 infection or an uninfected control (not recorded which). This chain connects TRBV7-9 to TRBJ1-5; D is uncertain. The CDR3 bases are TGTGCCAGCAGCTTAGGCGGGATGGGCAATCAGCCCCAGCATTTT. Translating gives CASSLGGMGNQPQHF.